Listed below are T cell receptor beta chains from one sample, sequenced in a study of Ad26.COV2.S vaccination and SARS-CoV-2 variants. The repertoire was sequenced with immunoSEQ multiplex PCR; TCRdb's copy has only in-frame clones and lacks some. The table records 180,000 or so clones, roughly 89% of them present only once. This sample comprised peripheral blood, obtained after recovery from COVID-19. These receptors were taken from a human donor who had recovered from COVID-19. CDR3s include the opening cysteine and the closing phenylalanine or tryptophan. D genes are given only for firm matches. Part of the rows lack a size; the others show once, few, many or a class for expanded clones.

size: NA; V: TRBV30; J: TRBJ2-5; D: TRBD1; CDR3: CAWSDRGRRETQYF; DNA: TGTGCCTGGAGCGACAGGGGGCGAAGAGAGACCCAGTACTTC
size: NA; V: TRBV7-3; J: TRBJ1-2; D: NA; CDR3: CASSLTRNSNYGYTF; DNA: TGTGCCAGCAGCTTAACCAGGAACTCTAACTATGGCTACACCTTC
size: few; V: TRBV9; J: TRBJ2-1; D: TRBD1; CDR3: CASSVRMGQASSYNEQFF; DNA: TGTGCCAGCAGCGTACGAATGGGACAGGCGAGCTCCTACAATGAGCAGTTCTTC
size: few; V: TRBV2; J: TRBJ1-6; D: TRBD1; CDR3: CASRTGTVISPLHF; DNA: TGTGCCAGCAGAACCGGGACAGTGATTTCACCCCTCCACTTT
size: once; V: TRBV4-1; J: TRBJ2-3; D: NA; CDR3: CASSRSPYTDTQYF; DNA: TGCGCCAGCAGCCGTTCACCCTACACAGATACGCAGTATTTT
size: NA; V: TRBV30; J: TRBJ1-5; D: NA; CDR3: CAWGTGQPQHF; DNA: TGTGCCTGGGGGACCGGTCAGCCCCAGCATTTT
size: NA; V: TRBV7-2; J: TRBJ1-4; D: NA; CDR3: CASSSASRSEKLFF; DNA: TGTGCCAGCAGCTCAGCTAGTCGGAGTGAAAAACTGTTTTTT
size: NA; V: TRBV9; J: TRBJ1-5; D: TRBD1; CDR3: CASSAGDRGHQPQHF; DNA: TGTGCCAGCAGCGCCGGGGACAGGGGGCATCAGCCCCAGCATTTT
size: NA; V: TRBV28; J: TRBJ2-7; D: NA; CDR3: CASSLGTSYEQYF; DNA: TGTGCCAGCAGTTTAGGGACCTCCTACGAGCAGTACTTC
size: NA; V: TRBV6-5; J: TRBJ2-1; D: TRBD2; CDR3: CASSRGGSSYNEQFF; DNA: TGTGCCAGCAGCCGGGGGGGAAGCTCCTACAATGAGCAGTTCTTC
size: NA; V: TRBV29-1; J: TRBJ1-1; D: NA; CDR3: CSVVRRLNTEAFF; DNA: TGCAGCGTTGTGCGGCGCCTGAACACTGAAGCTTTCTTT
size: NA; V: TRBV18; J: TRBJ1-3; D: TRBD1; CDR3: CASSPPGPGQGRNTIYF; DNA: TGTGCCAGCTCACCACCAGGTCCAGGACAGGGGAGAAACACCATATATTTT
size: once; V: TRBV29-1; J: TRBJ1-1; D: NA; CDR3: CSVGGSTEAFF; DNA: TGCAGCGTTGGGGGCAGCACTGAAGCTTTCTTT
size: NA; V: TRBV7-8; J: TRBJ1-2; D: NA; CDR3: CASSSMTGYGYTF; DNA: TGTGCCAGCAGCTCTATGACAGGCTATGGCTACACCTTC
size: NA; V: TRBV5-1; J: TRBJ2-3; D: NA; CDR3: CASGGGGLGEADTQYF; DNA: TGCGCCAGCGGCGGAGGAGGGCTCGGCGAGGCAGATACGCAGTATTTT
size: NA; V: TRBV5-1; J: TRBJ2-1; D: TRBD2; CDR3: CASSVTSGGQGEQFF; DNA: TGCGCCAGCAGCGTGACTAGCGGGGGACAGGGAGAGCAGTTCTTC
size: NA; V: TRBV9; J: TRBJ1-3; D: NA; CDR3: CASSVAARDSGNTIYF; DNA: TGTGCCAGCAGCGTAGCTGCAAGGGACTCTGGAAACACCATATATTTT
size: NA; V: TRBV6-5; J: TRBJ2-5; D: TRBD2; CDR3: CASRGLAGGPKTQYF; DNA: TGTGCCAGCAGGGGCCTAGCGGGGGGGCCGAAGACCCAGTACTTC
size: few; V: TRBV27; J: TRBJ2-4; D: NA; CDR3: CASSSTAGNIQYF; DNA: TGTGCCAGCAGTTCGACAGCAGGGAACATTCAGTACTTC
size: NA; V: TRBV9; J: TRBJ1-3; D: NA; CDR3: CASSYPGGGNTIYF; DNA: TGTGCCAGCAGTTACCCTGGTGGCGGAAACACCATATATTTT
size: few; V: TRBV9; J: TRBJ2-1; D: TRBD1; CDR3: CASSVGGTGNEQFF; DNA: TGTGCCAGCAGCGTAGGAGGGACAGGTAATGAGCAGTTCTTC
size: NA; V: TRBV25-1; J: TRBJ1-2; D: NA; CDR3: CASSPRDGHGYTF; DNA: TGTGCCAGCAGTCCCCGGGACGGACATGGCTACACCTTC
size: NA; V: TRBV20-1; J: TRBJ2-7; D: TRBD1; CDR3: CSASPGQRLYEQYF; DNA: TGCAGTGCTAGTCCGGGACAGAGACTATACGAGCAGTACTTC
size: few; V: TRBV7-9; J: TRBJ1-3; D: NA; CDR3: CASSETAGNTIYF; DNA: TGTGCCAGCAGCGAGACAGCTGGAAACACCATATATTTT
size: NA; V: TRBV27; J: TRBJ1-3; D: NA; CDR3: CASKLTARRGNTIYF; DNA: TGTGCCAGCAAACTAACAGCAAGGCGTGGAAACACCATATATTTT
size: NA; V: TRBV28; J: TRBJ1-2; D: NA; CDR3: CASLFNRGSPNYGYTF; DNA: TGTGCCAGCCTCTTCAACCGGGGCAGCCCAAACTATGGCTACACCTTC
size: few; V: TRBV7-7; J: TRBJ1-3; D: NA; CDR3: CASSSGSGNTIYF; DNA: TGTGCCAGCAGCTCAGGGTCTGGAAACACCATATATTTT
size: NA; V: TRBV10-3; J: TRBJ1-1; D: NA; CDR3: CAISESSGITTEAFF; DNA: TGTGCCATCAGTGAGTCTTCGGGGATTACCACTGAAGCTTTCTTT
size: NA; V: TRBV4-1; J: TRBJ2-1; D: TRBD2; CDR3: CASSQLAGGRNEQFF; DNA: TGCGCCAGCAGCCAATTAGCGGGAGGGCGCAATGAGCAGTTCTTC
size: NA; V: TRBV11-2; J: TRBJ2-7; D: TRBD1; CDR3: CASSRAGTGVYEQYF; DNA: TGTGCCAGCAGCCGCGCCGGGACAGGGGTATACGAGCAGTACTTC
size: NA; V: TRBV2; J: TRBJ2-1; D: NA; CDR3: CASSEWAADEQFF; DNA: TGTGCCAGCAGTGAATGGGCAGCGGATGAGCAGTTCTTC
size: NA; V: TRBV6-5; J: TRBJ1-5; D: NA; CDR3: CASRPEYQPQHF; DNA: TGTGCCAGCAGACCGGAGTATCAGCCCCAGCATTTT
size: NA; V: TRBV3-1/TRBV3-2; J: TRBJ2-1; D: NA; CDR3: CASRDAAGEQFF; DNA: TGTGCCAGCCGGGACGCGGCGGGTGAGCAGTTCTTC
size: NA; V: TRBV7-2; J: TRBJ1-2; D: NA; CDR3: CASSLVVGPDYGYTF; DNA: TGTGCCAGCAGCTTAGTGGTGGGTCCAGACTATGGCTACACCTTC
size: NA; V: TRBV5-4; J: TRBJ2-6; D: TRBD1; CDR3: CASSWDRGSGANVLTF; DNA: TGTGCCAGCAGCTGGGACAGGGGGTCTGGGGCCAACGTCCTGACTTTC
size: many; V: TRBV19; J: TRBJ1-1; D: TRBD1; CDR3: CASSLWTGGFFEVNTEAFF; DNA: TGTGCCAGTAGTCTTTGGACAGGGGGCTTCTTTGAGGTGAACACTGAAGCTTTCTTT
size: NA; V: TRBV12-3/TRBV12-4; J: TRBJ2-1; D: NA; CDR3: CASSPTGPGEQFF; DNA: TGTGCCAGCAGCCCGACTGGGCCGGGGGAGCAGTTCTTC
size: NA; V: TRBV10-2; J: TRBJ2-5; D: NA; CDR3: CASSDPSEYQETQYF; DNA: TGCGCCAGCAGTGACCCTAGCGAGTACCAAGAGACCCAGTACTTC
size: NA; V: TRBV5-1; J: TRBJ1-1; D: NA; CDR3: CASSPVWGGGTEAFF; DNA: TGCGCCAGCAGCCCGGTTTGGGGGGGAGGAACTGAAGCTTTCTTT
size: NA; V: TRBV5-4; J: TRBJ2-1; D: NA; CDR3: CASSPVRGGDNEQFF; DNA: TGTGCCAGCAGCCCGGTGCGTGGCGGAGACAATGAGCAGTTCTTC
size: NA; V: TRBV2; J: TRBJ1-6; D: TRBD1; CDR3: CASSGRTGEPLHF; DNA: TGTGCCAGCAGTGGTCGGACAGGGGAACCCCTCCACTTT
size: few; V: TRBV10-2; J: TRBJ1-5; D: NA; CDR3: CASNLDQAQPQHF; DNA: TGCGCCAGCAACCTGGACCAGGCACAGCCCCAGCATTTT
size: NA; V: TRBV5-1; J: TRBJ2-2; D: TRBD2; CDR3: CASSRLAGNTGELFF; DNA: TGCGCCAGCAGTCGACTAGCGGGAAACACCGGGGAGCTGTTTTTT
size: NA; V: TRBV5-4; J: TRBJ2-7; D: TRBD2; CDR3: CASSPVSGPRYEQYF; DNA: TGTGCCAGCAGCCCAGTTAGCGGGCCCCGGTACGAGCAGTACTTC
size: NA; V: TRBV7-2; J: TRBJ1-2; D: NA; CDR3: CASSLARGAGYGYTF; DNA: TGTGCCAGCAGCTTAGCGCGGGGGGCGGGCTATGGCTACACCTTC
size: NA; V: TRBV5-8; J: TRBJ1-3; D: NA; CDR3: CASSSPGTSGNTIYF; DNA: TGTGCCAGCAGCTCCCCCGGGACCTCTGGAAACACCATATATTTT
size: once; V: TRBV29-1; J: TRBJ1-2; D: TRBD1; CDR3: CSELTGDGYTF; DNA: TGCAGCGAACTAACAGGGGATGGCTACACCTTC
size: NA; V: TRBV19; J: TRBJ1-2; D: NA; CDR3: CASGQPRYNYGYTF; DNA: TGTGCCAGTGGACAGCCCCGTTATAACTATGGCTACACCTTC
size: NA; V: TRBV27; J: TRBJ1-4; D: NA; CDR3: CASSPPPGSGEKLFF; DNA: TGTGCCAGCAGTCCCCCCCCAGGGTCGGGGGAAAAACTGTTTTTT
size: NA; V: TRBV7-9; J: TRBJ2-7; D: TRBD2; CDR3: CASSSWTSGEHEQYF; DNA: TGTGCCAGCAGCTCCTGGACTAGCGGGGAACACGAGCAGTACTTC
size: NA; V: TRBV18; J: TRBJ1-2; D: NA; CDR3: CASSPRMDSYTF; DNA: TGTGCCAGCTCACCACGAATGGACAGCTACACCTTC